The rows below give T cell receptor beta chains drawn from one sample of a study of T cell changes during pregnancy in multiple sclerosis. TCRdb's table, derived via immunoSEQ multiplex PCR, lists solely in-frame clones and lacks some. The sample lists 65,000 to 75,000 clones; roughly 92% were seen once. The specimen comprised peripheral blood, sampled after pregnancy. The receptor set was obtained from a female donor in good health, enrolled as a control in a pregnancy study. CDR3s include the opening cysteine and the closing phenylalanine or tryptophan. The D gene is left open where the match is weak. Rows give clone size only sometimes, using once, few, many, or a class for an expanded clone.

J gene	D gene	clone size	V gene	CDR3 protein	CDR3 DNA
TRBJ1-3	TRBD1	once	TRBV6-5	CASSYGGQVDTIYF	TGTGCCAGCAGTTACGGGGGACAGGTTGACACCATATATTTT
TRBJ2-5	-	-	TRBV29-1	CSVWGRDTSETQYF	TGCAGCGTCTGGGGAAGGGACACCTCCGAGACCCAGTACTTC
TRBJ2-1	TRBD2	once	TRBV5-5	CASSLGTSGPGGNEQFF	TGTGCCAGCAGCCTAGGGACTAGCGGCCCCGGTGGCAATGAGCAGTTCTTC
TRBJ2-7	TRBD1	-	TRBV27	CASSAGTGLSYEQYF	TGTGCCAGCAGTGCCGGGACAGGGCTCTCCTACGAGCAGTACTTC
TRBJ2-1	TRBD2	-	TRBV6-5	CASSSVPGLASNEQFF	TGTGCCAGCAGTTCCGTACCGGGACTAGCGAGCAATGAGCAGTTCTTC
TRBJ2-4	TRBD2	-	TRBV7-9	CASSLVGTSKNIQYF	TGTGCCAGCAGCTTAGTTGGGACTAGTAAAAACATTCAGTACTTC
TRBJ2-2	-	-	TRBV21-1	CASSYGQGHTRELFF	TGTGCCAGCAGCTACGGACAGGGCCATACCAGGGAGCTGTTTTTT
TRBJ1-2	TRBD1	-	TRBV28	CASSVRLGQPYGYTF	TGTGCCAGCAGCGTACGACTGGGACAGCCCTATGGCTACACCTTC
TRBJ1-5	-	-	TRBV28	CASSLGLSGPFNQPQHF	TGTGCCAGCAGTTTAGGATTGTCAGGGCCCTTCAATCAGCCCCAGCATTTT
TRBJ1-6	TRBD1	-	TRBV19	CASSRQGNSPLHF	TGTGCCAGTAGTAGACAGGGGAATTCACCCCTCCACTTT
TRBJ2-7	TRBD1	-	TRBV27	CASKPAGGASGEQYF	TGTGCCTCAAAGCCTGCAGGGGGCGCGAGTGGCGAGCAGTACTTC
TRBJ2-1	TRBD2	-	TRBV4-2	CASSQDVAGGYNEQFF	TGTGCCAGCAGCCAAGATGTCGCGGGAGGTTATAATGAGCAGTTCTTC
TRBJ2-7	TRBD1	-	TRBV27	CASSQGAGEQYF	TGTGCCAGCAGCCAGGGGGCTGGGGAGCAGTACTTC
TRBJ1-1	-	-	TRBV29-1	CSVAPGTNEAFF	TGCAGCGTCGCCCCCGGGACAAATGAAGCTTTCTTT
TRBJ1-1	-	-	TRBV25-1	CASSRGTEAFF	TGTGCCAGCAGCAGGGGCACTGAAGCTTTCTTT
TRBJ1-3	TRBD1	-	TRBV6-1	CASSVGQGGGGNTIYF	TGTGCCAGCAGTGTTGGACAGGGTGGTGGTGGAAACACCATATATTTT
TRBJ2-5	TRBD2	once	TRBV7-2	CASRPGTSVRGQYF	TGTGCCAGCAGACCGGGGACTAGCGTTCGCGGCCAGTACTTC
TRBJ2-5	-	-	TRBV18	CASSGTREETQYF	TGTGCCAGCTCAGGGACACGTGAAGAGACCCAGTACTTC
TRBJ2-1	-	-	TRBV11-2	CASSLPDRTYNEQFF	TGTGCCAGCAGCCTCCCAGACAGGACCTACAATGAGCAGTTCTTC
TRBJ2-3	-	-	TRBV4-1	CASSPGFADTQYF	TGCGCCAGCAGCCCAGGGTTTGCAGATACGCAGTATTTT
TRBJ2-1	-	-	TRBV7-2	CASSLARTRGTDEQFF	TGTGCCAGCAGCTTAGCGCGGACTAGGGGGACCGATGAGCAGTTCTTC
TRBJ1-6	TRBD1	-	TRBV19	CASTTGQVVEGPLHF	TGTGCCAGTACAACAGGACAGGTTGTGGAAGGACCCCTCCACTTT
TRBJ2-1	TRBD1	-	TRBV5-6	CASSLASQGEYNEQFF	TGTGCCAGCAGCTTGGCCTCCCAGGGGGAATACAATGAGCAGTTCTTC
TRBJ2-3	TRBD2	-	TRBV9	CASSATGLATDTQYF	TGTGCCAGCAGCGCCACGGGACTAGCGACTGATACGCAGTATTTT
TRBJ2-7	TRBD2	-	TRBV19	CASSIGSGAYEQYF	TGTGCCAGTAGTATCGGTAGCGGGGCCTACGAGCAGTACTTC
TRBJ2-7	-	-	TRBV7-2	CASSFFPQGLPYFEQYF	TGTGCCAGCAGCTTCTTCCCCCAAGGACTACCGTATTTCGAGCAGTACTTC
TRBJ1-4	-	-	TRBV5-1	CASSLWGENEKLFF	TGCGCCAGCAGCTTGTGGGGGGAGAATGAAAAACTGTTTTTT
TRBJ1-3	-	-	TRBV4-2	CASSQDRGLGNTIYF	TGTGCCAGCAGCCAAGATCGGGGACTTGGAAACACCATATATTTT
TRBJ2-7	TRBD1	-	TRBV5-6	CASSHRDRVYEQYF	TGTGCCAGCAGCCACCGGGACAGGGTCTACGAGCAGTACTTC
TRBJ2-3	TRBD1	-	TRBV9	CASSVGQSGQGADTQYF	TGTGCCAGCAGCGTAGGTCAGTCGGGACAGGGGGCAGATACGCAGTATTTT
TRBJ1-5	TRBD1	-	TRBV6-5	CASSFEQGDNQPQHF	TGTGCCAGCAGTTTCGAACAGGGGGACAATCAGCCCCAGCATTTT
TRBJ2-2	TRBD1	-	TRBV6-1	CAARGQENTGELFF	TGTGCCGCTCGGGGACAGGAGAACACCGGGGAGCTGTTTTTT
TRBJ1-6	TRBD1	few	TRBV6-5	CASRPPGRGNSPLHF	TGTGCCAGCAGGCCCCCCGGCAGGGGGAATTCACCCCTCCACTTT
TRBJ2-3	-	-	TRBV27	CASSLSREDTQYF	TGTGCCAGCAGTTTGAGTCGGGAAGATACGCAGTATTTT
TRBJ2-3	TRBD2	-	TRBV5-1	CASSQPRTSGRSGTDTQYF	TGCGCCAGCAGCCAACCGCGGACTAGCGGGAGGTCAGGCACAGATACGCAGTATTTT
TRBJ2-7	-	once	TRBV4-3	CASSQDLGGASYEQYF	TGCGCCAGCAGCCAAGATCTGGGTGGGGCCTCCTACGAGCAGTACTTC
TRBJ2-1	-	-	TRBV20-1	CSAEGLREQFF	TGCAGTGCGGAGGGACTGCGGGAGCAGTTCTTC
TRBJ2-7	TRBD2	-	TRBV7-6	CASSTAGGPYEQYF	TGTGCCAGCAGCACAGCGGGGGGGCCCTACGAGCAGTACTTC
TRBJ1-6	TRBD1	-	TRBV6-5	CASSSTGGGSPLHF	TGTGCCAGCAGTTCCACAGGGGGAGGCTCACCCCTCCACTTT
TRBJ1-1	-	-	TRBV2	CASSFIGQNTEAFF	TGTGCCAGCAGTTTTATTGGACAAAACACTGAAGCTTTCTTT
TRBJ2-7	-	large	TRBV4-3	CASSQVADYSYEQYF	TGCGCCAGCAGCCAAGTAGCGGACTACTCCTACGAGCAGTACTTC
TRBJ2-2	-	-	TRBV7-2	CASSLRGAGTGELFF	TGTGCCAGCAGCCTCCGGGGGGCAGGGACCGGGGAGCTGTTTTTT
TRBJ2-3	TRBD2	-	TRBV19	CASTRGTSGGASDTQYF	TGTGCCAGTACTCGCGGGACTAGCGGGGGGGCTTCCGATACGCAGTATTTT
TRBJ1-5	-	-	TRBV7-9	CASSLGQVNQPQHF	TGTGCCAGCAGCTTAGGACAGGTAAATCAGCCCCAGCATTTT
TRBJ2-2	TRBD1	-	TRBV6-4	CASSDSMGQGTGELFF	TGTGCCAGCAGTGACTCGATGGGACAGGGAACCGGGGAGCTGTTTTTT
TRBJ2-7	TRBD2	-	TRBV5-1	CASSFYTSEGSYEQYF	TGCGCCAGCAGCTTCTACACTAGCGAGGGCTCCTACGAGCAGTACTTC
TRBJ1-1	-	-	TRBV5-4	CASSTETGPWDTEAFF	TGTGCCAGCAGCACCGAGACAGGCCCGTGGGACACTGAAGCTTTCTTT